The clone carrying this T cell receptor (beta chain) was seen at least ten times. As yet, its antigen is unknown. TCRdb used MiXCR to reprocess the RT-PCR reads, holding one entry per CDR3 protein. The sample has around 530,000 distinct CDR3 sequences; approximately 16% are singletons. This sample was taken from a study of response to subunit inactivated influenza vaccine. Study outcomes and limitations: Authors suggested few new T cells are recruited by each seasonal influenza vaccination.

The CDR3 length is 16 residues. V shed 5 bases and J shed 2 bases, with 16 bases lying between them. Germline assignment: CDR1 MNHEY and CDR2 SMNVEV (reference sequence). The receptor was derived from a man aged 50 to 69 who received an inactivated influenza vaccine. V is TRBV27 and J is TRBJ2-1, with a tentative D call TRBD2 (5 bases). The sequencing here drew on CD4+ T cells sorted from PBMCs, taken about 24 months after vaccination. CDR3 DNA: TGTGCCAGCAGTCCTCCTATCTGGAGGACCTACAATGAGCAGTTCTTC. Amino acid sequence: CASSPPIWRTYNEQFF.